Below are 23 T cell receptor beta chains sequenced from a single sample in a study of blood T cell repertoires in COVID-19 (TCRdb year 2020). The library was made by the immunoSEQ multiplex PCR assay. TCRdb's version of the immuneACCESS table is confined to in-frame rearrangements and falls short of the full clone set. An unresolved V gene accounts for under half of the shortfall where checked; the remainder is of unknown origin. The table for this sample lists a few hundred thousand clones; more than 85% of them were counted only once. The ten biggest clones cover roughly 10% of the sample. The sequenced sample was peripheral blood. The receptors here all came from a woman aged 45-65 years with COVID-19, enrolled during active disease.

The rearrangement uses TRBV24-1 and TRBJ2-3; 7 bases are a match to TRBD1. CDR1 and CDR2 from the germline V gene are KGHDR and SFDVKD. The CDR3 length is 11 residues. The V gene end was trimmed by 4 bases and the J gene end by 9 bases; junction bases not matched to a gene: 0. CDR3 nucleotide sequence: TGTGCCACCAGTGAAGGGGGCACGCAGTATTTT. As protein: CATSEGGTQYF.

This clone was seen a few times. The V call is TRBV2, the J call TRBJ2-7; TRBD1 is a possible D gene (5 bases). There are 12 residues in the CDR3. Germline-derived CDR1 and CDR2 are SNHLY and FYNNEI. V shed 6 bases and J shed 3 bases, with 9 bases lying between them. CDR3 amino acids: CASSADSYEQYF. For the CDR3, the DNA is TGTGCCAGCAGCGCCGACAGCTACGAGCAGTACTTC.

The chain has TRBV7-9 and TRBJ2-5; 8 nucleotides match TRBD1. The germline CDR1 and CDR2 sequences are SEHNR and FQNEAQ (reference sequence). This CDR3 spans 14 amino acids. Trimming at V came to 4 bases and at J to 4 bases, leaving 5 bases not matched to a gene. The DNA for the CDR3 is TGTGCCAGCAGCTCAAAGACAGGGGCAGAGACCCAGTACTTC. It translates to CASSSKTGAETQYF.

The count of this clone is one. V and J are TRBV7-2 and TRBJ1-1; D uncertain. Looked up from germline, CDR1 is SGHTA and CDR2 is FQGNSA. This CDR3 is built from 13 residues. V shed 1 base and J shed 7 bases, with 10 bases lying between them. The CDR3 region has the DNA TGTGCCAGCAGCTTAGGAGTCCCAGGTGAAGCTTTCTTT. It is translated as CASSLGVPGEAFF.

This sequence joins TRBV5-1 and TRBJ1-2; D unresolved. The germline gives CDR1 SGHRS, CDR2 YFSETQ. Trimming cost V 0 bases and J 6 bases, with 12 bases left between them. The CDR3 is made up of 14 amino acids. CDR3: CASSLEGEENGYTF. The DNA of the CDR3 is TGCGCCAGCAGCTTGGAGGGAGAGGAGAATGGCTACACCTTC.

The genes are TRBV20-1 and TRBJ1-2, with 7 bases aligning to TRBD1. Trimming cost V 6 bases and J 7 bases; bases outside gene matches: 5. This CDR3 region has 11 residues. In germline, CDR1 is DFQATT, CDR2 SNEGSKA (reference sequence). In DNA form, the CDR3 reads TGCAGTGCGCGGACAGGAAGTGGCTACACCTTC. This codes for CSARTGSGYTF.

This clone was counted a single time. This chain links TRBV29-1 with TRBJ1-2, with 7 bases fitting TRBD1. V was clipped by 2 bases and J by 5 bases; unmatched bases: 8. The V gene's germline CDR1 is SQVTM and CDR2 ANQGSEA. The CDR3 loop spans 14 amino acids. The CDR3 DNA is TGCAGCGTTGAAATTTCCGGGACAGTGTATGGCTACACCTTC. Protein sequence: CSVEISGTVYGYTF.

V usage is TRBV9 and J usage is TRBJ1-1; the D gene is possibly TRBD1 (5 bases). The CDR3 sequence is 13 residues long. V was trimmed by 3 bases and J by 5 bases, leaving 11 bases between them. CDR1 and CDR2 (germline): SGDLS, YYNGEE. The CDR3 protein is CASSGGAGTEAFF. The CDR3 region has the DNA TGTGCCAGCAGCGGGGGCGCGGGGACTGAAGCTTTCTTT.

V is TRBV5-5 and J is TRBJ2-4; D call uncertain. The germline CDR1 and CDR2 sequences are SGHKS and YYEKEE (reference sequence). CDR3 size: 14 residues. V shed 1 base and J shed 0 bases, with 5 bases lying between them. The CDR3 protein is CASSLNGAKNIQYF. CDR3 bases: TGTGCCAGCAGCTTGAACGGAGCCAAAAACATTCAGTACTTC.

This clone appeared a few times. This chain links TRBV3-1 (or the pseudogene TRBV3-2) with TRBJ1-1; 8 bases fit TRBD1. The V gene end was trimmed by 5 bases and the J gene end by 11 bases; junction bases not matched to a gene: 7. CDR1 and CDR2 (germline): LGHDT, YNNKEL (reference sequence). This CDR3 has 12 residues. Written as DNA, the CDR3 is TGTGCCAGCAGCTTGGACAGGGCAGGGGCTTTCTTT. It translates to CASSLDRAGAFF.

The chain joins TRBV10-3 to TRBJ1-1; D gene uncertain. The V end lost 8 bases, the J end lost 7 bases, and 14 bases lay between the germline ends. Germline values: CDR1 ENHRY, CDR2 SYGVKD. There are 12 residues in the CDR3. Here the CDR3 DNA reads TGTGCCATCTCCCCGGGAAGGCTTGAAGCTTTCTTT. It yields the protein CAISPGRLEAFF.

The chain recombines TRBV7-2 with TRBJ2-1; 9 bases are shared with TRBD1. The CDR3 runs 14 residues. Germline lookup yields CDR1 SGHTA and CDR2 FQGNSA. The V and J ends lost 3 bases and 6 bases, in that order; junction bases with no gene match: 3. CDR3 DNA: TGTGCCAGCAGCTTGTCGACAGGGGGCAATGAGCAGTTCTTC. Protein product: CASSLSTGGNEQFF.

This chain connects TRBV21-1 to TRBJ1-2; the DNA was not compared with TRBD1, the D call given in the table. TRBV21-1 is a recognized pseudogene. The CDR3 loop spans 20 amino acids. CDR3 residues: CASSKRTGGRVRTRNYGYTF. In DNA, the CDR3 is TGTGCCAGCAGCAAAAGGACAGGGGGCCGGGTCCGAACCCGAAACTATGGCTACACCTTC.

This CDR3 reads CASSAPGGHSGSPLHF. In DNA, the CDR3 is TGTGCCAGCAGCGCACCGGGGGGCCATTCCGGTTCACCCCTCCACTTT. The chain employs TRBV5-5 and TRBJ1-6, with a possible D match to TRBD1 (6 bases). Deletions cut 4 bases from V and 9 bases from J, with 20 bases between. In germline, CDR1 is SGHKS, CDR2 YYEKEE (reference sequence). CDR3 length: 16 amino acids.

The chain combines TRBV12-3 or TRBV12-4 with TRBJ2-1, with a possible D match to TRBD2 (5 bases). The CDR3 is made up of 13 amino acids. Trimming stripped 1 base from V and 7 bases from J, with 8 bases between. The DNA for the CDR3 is TGTGCCAGCAGTTTAGGGAGGCTTAATGAGCAGTTCTTC. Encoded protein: CASSLGRLNEQFF.

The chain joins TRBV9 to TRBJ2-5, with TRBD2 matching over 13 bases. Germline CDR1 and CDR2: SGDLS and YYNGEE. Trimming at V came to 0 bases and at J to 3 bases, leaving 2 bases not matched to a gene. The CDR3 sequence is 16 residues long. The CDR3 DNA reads TGTGCCAGCAGCGTAGGGGGACTAGCGGGGAAAGAGACCCAGTACTTC. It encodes CASSVGGLAGKETQYF.

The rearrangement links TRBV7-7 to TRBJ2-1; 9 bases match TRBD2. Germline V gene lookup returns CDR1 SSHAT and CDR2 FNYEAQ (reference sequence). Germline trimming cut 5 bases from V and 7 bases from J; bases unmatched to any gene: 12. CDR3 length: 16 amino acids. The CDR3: CASSPIGAGGRNEQFF. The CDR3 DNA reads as TGTGCCAGCAGCCCGATCGGGGCGGGGGGGCGAAATGAGCAGTTCTTC.

Here the CDR3 DNA reads TGCGCCAGCAGCCGAGGGACTAGCCCTGTAGACGAGCAGTACTTC. Its protein is CASSRGTSPVDEQYF. This chain joins TRBV4-3 and TRBJ2-7; 9 bases fit TRBD2. Germline-derived CDR1 and CDR2 are LGHNA and YSLEER. V shed 4 bases, J shed 5 bases, and the junction held 9 bases outside the gene matches. The CDR3 covers 15 residues.

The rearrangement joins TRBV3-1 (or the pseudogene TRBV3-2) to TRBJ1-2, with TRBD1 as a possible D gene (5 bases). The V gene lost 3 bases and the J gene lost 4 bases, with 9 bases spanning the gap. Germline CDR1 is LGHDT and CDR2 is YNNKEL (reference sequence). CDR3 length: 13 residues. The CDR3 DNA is TGTGCCAGCAGCCAGGGGGAGGCCTATGGCTACACCTTC. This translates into CASSQGEAYGYTF.

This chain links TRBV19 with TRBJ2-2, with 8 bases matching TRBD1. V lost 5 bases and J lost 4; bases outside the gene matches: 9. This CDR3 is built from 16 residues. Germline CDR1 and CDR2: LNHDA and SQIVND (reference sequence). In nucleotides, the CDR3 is TGTGCCAGTAGTTTTAGGACAGGGTGGGGCACCGGGGAGCTGTTTTTT. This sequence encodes CASSFRTGWGTGELFF.

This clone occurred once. Here the CDR3 DNA reads TGTGCCAGCGGGGACAGGGGGGCGACTAATGAAAAACTGTTTTTT. Translating gives CASGDRGATNEKLFF. The rearrangement uses TRBV6-5 and TRBJ1-4; 11 bases agree with TRBD1. V dropped 8 bases and J dropped 2; count of bases not matched to a gene: 4. The CDR3 contains 15 residues. From germline, CDR1 is MNHEY and CDR2 SVGAGI.

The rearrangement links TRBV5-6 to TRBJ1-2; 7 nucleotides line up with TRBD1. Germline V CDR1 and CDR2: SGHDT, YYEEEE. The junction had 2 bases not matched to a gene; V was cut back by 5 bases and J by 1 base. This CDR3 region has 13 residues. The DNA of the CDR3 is TGTGCCAGCAGTTACAGGGGTAACTATGGCTACACCTTC. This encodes CASSYRGNYGYTF.

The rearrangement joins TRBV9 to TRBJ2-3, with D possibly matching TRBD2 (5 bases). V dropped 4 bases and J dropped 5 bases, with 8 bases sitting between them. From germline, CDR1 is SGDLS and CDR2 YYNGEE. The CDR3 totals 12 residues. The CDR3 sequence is CASSPAGDTQYF. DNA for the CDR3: TGTGCCAGCAGCCCCGCGGGAGATACGCAGTATTTT.